One sample yielded the 10 T cell receptor beta chains listed below, sequenced in a study of T cell responses to AZD1222 COVID-19 vaccine. TCRdb's copy holds only in-frame clones and misses some; the assay was immunoSEQ multiplex PCR. The table records approximately 130,000 clones, approximately 93% of them present only once. The specimen was peripheral blood, collected on day 0 of AZD1222 vaccination. The receptors were sampled from an adult in good health.

The genes are TRBV6-5 and TRBJ2-2, with D perhaps matching TRBD1 or TRBD2 (6 bases each). Per germline, CDR1 MNHEY and CDR2 SVGAGI. The germline V and J ends were trimmed by 8 bases and 3 bases, with 16 bases remaining between them. This CDR3 has 15 amino acids. Written as DNA, the CDR3 is TGTGCCAGCTCCCGGGTGGAGGGGGACACCGGGGAGCTGTTTTTT. It encodes CASSRVEGDTGELFF.

The chain recombines TRBV19 with TRBJ2-7, with D uncertain. Trimming removed 5 bases at V and 0 bases at J, with 8 bases between. The CDR3 length is 13 residues. Per the germline V gene, CDR1 is LNHDA and CDR2 is SQIVND (reference sequence). The CDR3 nucleotides are TGTGCCAGTAGTCCCAGCAGCTCCTACGAGCAGTACTTC. Translated, it gives CASSPSSSYEQYF.

This chain uses TRBV9 with TRBJ2-1, with 12 bases identical to TRBD2. V was pared by 4 bases and J by 6 bases, with 5 bases of the junction left unmatched. Germline loops: CDR1 SGDLS, CDR2 YYNGEE. There are 15 residues in the CDR3. CDR3 sequence reads: CASSPGLAGINEQFF. CDR3 DNA: TGTGCCAGCAGCCCCGGACTAGCGGGGATCAATGAGCAGTTCTTC.

This rearrangement joins TRBV7-6 to TRBJ2-5; TRBD2 aligns across 8 bases. The CDR3 has 13 residues. Trimming removed 4 bases from V and 5 bases from J; junction bases left unmatched: 3. CDR1 and CDR2 (germline): SGHVS, FNYEAQ. CDR3 residues: CASSSTSVETQYF. DNA for the CDR3: TGTGCCAGCAGCTCGACTAGCGTGGAGACCCAGTACTTC. The whole variable domain, remainder taken from reference TRBV7-6 and TRBJ2-5, is GAGVSQSPRYKVTKRGQDVALRCDPISGHVSLYWYRQALGQGPEFLTYFNYEAQQDKSGLPNDRFSAERPEGSISTLTIQRTEQRDSAMYRCASSSTSVETQYFGPGTRLLVL.

This clone was counted once. This chain joins TRBV7-2 and TRBJ2-2; D is unclear. Germline CDR1 reads SGHTA; CDR2 reads FQGNSA. Trimming left V 1 base short and J 1 base short, with 10 bases between. This CDR3 is built from 16 residues. CDR3 sequence: CASSLVVRRNTGELFF. CDR3 coding DNA: TGTGCCAGCAGCTTAGTTGTCAGGAGGAACACCGGGGAGCTGTTTTTT.

In its sample, this clone was seen once. The V call is TRBV5-5, the J call TRBJ2-3, with D uncertain. The germline V and J ends were trimmed by 0 bases and 2 bases, with 7 bases remaining between them. The CDR3 totals 14 residues. CDR1 SGHKS and CDR2 YYEKEE come from the germline V gene (reference sequence). The DNA of the CDR3 is TGTGCCAGCAGCTTGGTTACTGACACAGATACGCAGTATTTT. Amino acid sequence: CASSLVTDTDTQYF.

The chain uses TRBV28 and TRBJ2-7; TRBD2 aligns across 8 bases. J gave up 2 bases and V 6 bases, and 3 bases lay outside the gene matches. CDR1 and CDR2 from the germline V gene are MDHEN and SYDVKM. The length of the CDR3 is 13 residues. In nucleotides, the CDR3 is TGTGCCAGCAGGGGCGGGGGGACCTACGAGCAGTACTTC. This gives the protein CASRGGGTYEQYF.

V gene TRBV29-1 combines with J gene TRBJ2-3, with 8 bases identical to TRBD1. With 6 bases clipped from V and 3 bases from J, the junction kept 14 bases outside the gene matches. Germline CDR1 reads SQVTM; CDR2 reads ANQGSEA. The CDR3 runs to 16 residues. CDR3 region: CSVHTRGRGRTDTQYF. The DNA of the CDR3 is TGCAGCGTCCATACTCGAGGCAGGGGGCGGACAGATACGCAGTATTTT.

This clone was seen a handful of times. The gene calls are TRBV18 and TRBJ1-2; D call uncertain. The germline V gene has CDR1 KGHSH and CDR2 LQKENI. Trimming shortened V by 2 bases and J by 8 bases, and 15 bases separated the two germline ends. This CDR3 contains 14 residues. This chain's CDR3 is CASSPDLGIRGYTF. CDR3 bases: TGTGCCAGCTCACCAGACTTGGGTATTAGGGGCTACACCTTC.

This clone was found once. V gene TRBV5-1 combines with J gene TRBJ2-1; D gene unclear. Germline values: CDR1 SGHRS, CDR2 YFSETQ. There are 13 residues in the CDR3. V lost 4 bases, J lost 4 bases, and 9 bases lay in between. The DNA of the CDR3 is TGCGCCAGCAGCGTGGACGTTTACAATGAGCAGTTCTTC. Translating gives CASSVDVYNEQFF.